This record covers a single TCR beta chain. TCRdb's table, derived via immunoSEQ multiplex PCR, lists solely in-frame clones and lacks some. The data contain roughly 78,000 clones, about 80% of them singletons. The data belong to a study of radiation and T cells in renal cell carcinoma. Time point denoted: blood 2 weeks post-SBRT. This sample's treatment: 15 Gy SBRT to primary tumor, nephrectomy 4 weeks later. The sample in question was blood, obtained from a patient whose treatment included radiotherapy and nephrectomy. The clonotype originates from a man in his sixties with renal cell carcinoma.

DNA for the CDR3: TGTGCCAGTAGTGACAGGGGAGAGAAGGAAAAACTGTTTTTT. This codes for CASSDRGEKEKLFF. J is TRBJ1-4 and V is TRBV19; 8 bases align to TRBD1. V shed 5 bases, J shed 8 bases, and the junction held 7 bases outside the gene matches. Germline CDR1 reads LNHDA; CDR2 reads SQIVND (reference sequence). The length of the CDR3 is 14 residues.